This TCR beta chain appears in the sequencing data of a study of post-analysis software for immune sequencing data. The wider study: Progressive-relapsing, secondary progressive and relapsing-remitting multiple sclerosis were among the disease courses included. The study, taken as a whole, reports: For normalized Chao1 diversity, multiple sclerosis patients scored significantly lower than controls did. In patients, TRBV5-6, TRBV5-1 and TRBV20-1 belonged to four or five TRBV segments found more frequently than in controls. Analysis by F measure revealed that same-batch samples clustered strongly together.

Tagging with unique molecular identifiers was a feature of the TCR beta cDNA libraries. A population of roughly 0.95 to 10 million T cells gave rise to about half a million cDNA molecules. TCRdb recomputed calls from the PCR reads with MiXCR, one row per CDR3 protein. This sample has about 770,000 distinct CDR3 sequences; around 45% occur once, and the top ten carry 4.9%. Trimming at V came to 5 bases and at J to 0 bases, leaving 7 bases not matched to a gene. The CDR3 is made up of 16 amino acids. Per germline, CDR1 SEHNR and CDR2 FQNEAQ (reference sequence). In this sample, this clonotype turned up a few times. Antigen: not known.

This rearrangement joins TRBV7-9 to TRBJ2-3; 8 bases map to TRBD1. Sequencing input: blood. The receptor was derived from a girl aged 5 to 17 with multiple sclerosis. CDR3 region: CASSRTTGESTDTQYF. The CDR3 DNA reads TGTGCCAGCAGCCGAACGACAGGGGAGAGCACAGATACGCAGTATTTT.